This TCR beta chain originates from a study of T cell clonotyping in hematopoietic cell transplantation. About the study: Pretransplant recipient samples were taken after cytoreduction. Study conclusions and caveats: At the given depth, recipient repertoires were over 95% de novo clonotypes.

The data were produced by immunoSEQ multiplex PCR, yet TCRdb's version contains in-frame clones alone and is incomplete. Counted here are approximately 80,000 clones, less than 96% occurring once; the ten biggest clones make up around 1.7%. For this clone: Its specificity is not known.

Germline V lookup: CDR1 GTSNPN, CDR2 SVGIG (reference sequence). CDR3 length equals 15 residues. The V and J ends lost 4 bases and 7 bases, in that order; junction bases with no gene match: 12. The time point here: recipient sample about 28 days before transplant, after cytoreduction. The chain combines TRBV30 with TRBJ1-4; 7 positions match TRBD1. Sample: peripheral blood mononuclear cells, taken before stem cell transplant. This TCR was recovered from a woman aged 50 to 60 with acute myeloid leukemia. Some clones in this sample may be carry-over from other donors' samples. This CDR3 is CAWTGRDRESEKLFF. In DNA form, the CDR3 reads TGTGCCTGGACTGGAAGAGACAGGGAGAGTGAAAAACTGTTTTTT. Variable domain in full (rest from reference TRBV30 and TRBJ1-4): SQTIHQWPATLVQPVGSPLSLECTVEGTSNPNLYWYRQAAGRGLQLLFYSVGIGQISSEVPQNLSASRPQDRQFILSSKKLLLSDSGFYLCAWTGRDRESEKLFFGSGTQLSVL.